Listed below are T cell receptor beta chains from one sample, sequenced in a study of early T cells in non-severe SARS-CoV-2 infection. MiXCR, applied by TCRdb to the 5' RACE reads, yields one record per CDR3 protein. This sample has about 68,000 distinct CDR3 sequences, with 12% found just once. Material: whole blood. The source of these receptors is an adult who was a healthcare worker with PCR-confirmed SARS-CoV-2 infection or an uninfected control (not recorded which). CDR3s include the opening cysteine and the closing phenylalanine or tryptophan. D genes are given only for firm matches. Clone size, where shown, is once, few, many, or a class for clones that have expanded.

V	size	J	D	CDR3	DNA
TRBV7-9	NA	TRBJ1-5	NA	CASSLEARPQHF	TGTGCCAGCAGCTTAGAGGCGCGGCCCCAGCATTTT
TRBV19	few	TRBJ2-1	NA	CASSPPAGRRYNEQFF	TGTGCCAGTAGTCCCCCCGCAGGCCGGCGTTACAATGAGCAGTTCTTC
TRBV12-3/TRBV12-4	many	TRBJ1-2	NA	CASSLDGGHGYTF	TGTGCCAGCAGTCTCGACGGAGGACATGGCTACACCTTC
TRBV6-2/TRBV6-3	many	TRBJ2-7	NA	CASSQQPYEQYF	TGTGCCAGCAGTCAGCAACCCTACGAGCAGTACTTC
TRBV5-1	few	TRBJ2-5	TRBD2	CASTIAGTQETQYF	TGCGCCAGCACCATAGCGGGGACCCAAGAGACCCAGTACTTC
TRBV5-1	NA	TRBJ1-1	NA	CASSLDARTGLEAFF	TGCGCCAGCAGCTTGGACGCCAGGACCGGACTAGAGGCTTTCTTT
TRBV6-6	NA	TRBJ1-1	NA	CASSYYTSYRTEAFF	TGTGCCAGCAGTTACTATACCAGCTATCGCACTGAAGCTTTCTTT
TRBV6-6	NA	TRBJ1-2	NA	CASSYSGKTTYLKRYTF	TGTGCCAGCAGTTACTCGGGAAAGACCACCTATCTCAAGCGCTACACCTTC
TRBV7-9	many	TRBJ1-2	TRBD1	CASSPDRALYGYTF	TGTGCCAGCAGCCCGGACAGGGCCCTCTATGGCTACACCTTC
TRBV6-1	many	TRBJ1-1	TRBD1	CASSQGTGSGLDTEAFF	TGTGCCAGCAGTCAGGGGACAGGCTCCGGTTTAGACACTGAAGCTTTCTTT
TRBV7-2	few	TRBJ2-5	NA	CASSFGLLVWGEEETQYF	TGTGCCAGCAGCTTCGGGTTGTTAGTTTGGGGGGAGGAGGAGACCCAGTACTTC
TRBV6-5	few	TRBJ1-6	NA	CASSIRNSPLHF	TGTGCCAGCAGTATCAGGAATTCACCCCTCCACTTT
TRBV9	NA	TRBJ2-3	NA	CASSVEGDTDTQYF	TGTGCCAGCAGCGTAGAGGGCGACACAGATACGCAGTATTTT
TRBV5-4	few	TRBJ2-1	NA	CASSLGGASYNEQFF	TGTGCCAGCAGCTTGGGCGGGGCCTCCTACAATGAGCAGTTCTTC
TRBV10-3	NA	TRBJ2-7	NA	CASCKGPTYEQYF	TGTGCCTCATGTAAGGGGCCGACCTACGAGCAGTACTTC
TRBV3-1	NA	TRBJ1-3	NA	CASSPDFSGNTIYF	TGTGCCAGCAGCCCAGATTTCTCTGGAAACACCATATATTTT
TRBV20-1	NA	TRBJ2-1	TRBD2	CSAPNQLAGAYNEQFF	TGCAGTGCTCCCAATCAACTAGCGGGCGCCTACAATGAGCAGTTCTTC
TRBV5-1	NA	TRBJ1-1	NA	CASSLDSSRLNTEAFF	TGCGCCAGCAGCTTGGATAGCAGCCGTTTGAACACTGAAGCTTTCTTT
TRBV7-9	many	TRBJ2-3	NA	CASSSDRSTDTQYF	TGTGCCAGCAGCTCCGACAGGTCCACAGATACGCAGTATTTT
TRBV20-1	few	TRBJ2-1	TRBD2	CSAELAGYNEQFF	TGCAGTGCCGAACTAGCGGGGTACAATGAGCAGTTCTTC
TRBV6-6	few	TRBJ1-2	NA	CATGDRRLTNYGYTF	TGTGCCACTGGGGACCGCCGGCTAACTAACTATGGCTACACCTTC
TRBV11-2	NA	TRBJ2-3	NA	CASSPGTRMPDTQYF	TGTGCCAGCAGCCCCGGGACACGTATGCCAGATACGCAGTATTTT
TRBV4-3	many	TRBJ2-5	NA	CASSQDRSGGGMETQYF	TGCGCCAGCAGCCAAGATCGGTCTGGGGGTGGGATGGAGACCCAGTACTTC
TRBV6-1	many	TRBJ2-3	TRBD2	CASTPRGAGGSVGLLDTQYF	TGTGCCAGCACCCCTCGGGGCGCGGGGGGCTCGGTTGGGCTTCTAGATACGCAGTATTTT
TRBV11-3	many	TRBJ2-1	NA	CASSSIREEQFF	TGTGCCAGCAGCTCAATTAGGGAGGAGCAGTTCTTC
TRBV7-6	many	TRBJ2-1	TRBD2	CASSLVAGAEQFF	TGTGCCAGCAGCTTAGTTGCGGGAGCTGAGCAGTTCTTC
TRBV6-6	once	TRBJ2-7	TRBD2	CASSDQGSGGSYEQYF	TGTGCCAGCAGCGACCAGGGTAGCGGGGGCTCCTACGAGCAGTACTTC
TRBV10-3	few	TRBJ1-1	NA	CAISAKQGIGGTEAFF	TGTGCCATCAGTGCAAAACAGGGTATCGGCGGCACTGAAGCTTTCTTT
TRBV27	NA	TRBJ1-6	NA	CASSLSYRVWNSPLHF	TGTGCCAGCAGTTTATCCTACCGGGTCTGGAATTCACCCCTCCACTTT
TRBV6-6	NA	TRBJ2-3	TRBD2	CASSSRGSGGTDTQYF	TGTGCCAGCAGTTCTCGGGGTAGCGGGGGCACAGATACGCAGTATTTT
TRBV28	many	TRBJ2-7	NA	CASSPKFRGDEQYF	TGTGCCAGCAGTCCAAAGTTCAGGGGAGACGAGCAGTACTTC
TRBV29-1	NA	TRBJ2-5	NA	CSAPDGGETQYF	TGCAGCGCCCCCGATGGAGGAGAGACCCAGTACTTC
TRBV6-5	few	TRBJ1-6	TRBD1	CASSTGGNSPLHF	TGTGCCAGCTCGACAGGGGGGAATTCACCCCTCCACTTT
TRBV12-3/TRBV12-4	few	TRBJ1-1	NA	CASSRRAAALFTEAFF	TGTGCCAGCAGCCGGAGGGCAGCGGCCCTTTTCACTGAAGCTTTCTTT
TRBV4-2	many	TRBJ1-2	NA	CASSQDLLAGSYYGYTF	TGTGCCAGCAGCCAAGATCTATTAGCAGGGTCCTACTATGGCTACACCTTC
TRBV29-1	many	TRBJ2-5	TRBD2	CSAGGRGGRETQYF	TGCAGCGCCGGAGGGCGGGGGGGCCGTGAGACCCAGTACTTC
TRBV3-1	few	TRBJ2-5	NA	CASSQSSRGETQYF	TGTGCCAGCAGCCAATCGTCCCGGGGGGAGACCCAGTACTTC
TRBV11-2	few	TRBJ1-2	TRBD1	CASSSLQGPPPYGYTF	TGTGCCAGCAGCTCGTTACAGGGGCCGCCTCCCTATGGCTACACCTTC
TRBV5-1	many	TRBJ1-1	NA	CASGSQNTEAFF	TGCGCCAGCGGTTCCCAGAACACTGAAGCTTTCTTT
TRBV7-8	NA	TRBJ2-5	TRBD2	CASSWQRGSQETQYF	TGTGCCAGCAGCTGGCAGCGGGGGAGCCAGGAGACCCAGTACTTC